The sequence of this T cell receptor beta chain was determined in a study of post-analysis software for immune sequencing data. Study background: Some patients lacked subtype; others had relapsing-remitting, secondary progressive or progressive-relapsing disease. Study-level points and caveats: Samples sharing a preparation batch grouped tightly together when assessed by F measure. Included in a set of four or five TRBV segments more frequent in patients than controls were TRBV5-6, TRBV5-1 and TRBV20-1. Those with multiple sclerosis, the patient group, showed significantly lower normalized Chao1 diversity than controls.

Germline CDR1 reads SQVTM; CDR2 reads ANQGSEA. CDR3 length: 11 residues. The V and J ends lost 0 bases and 10 bases respectively, with 7 bases between them. Each TCR beta cDNA library carried unique molecular identifiers. When roughly 0.9 to 10 million T cells were used, they gave about 490,000 cDNA molecules. TCRdb itself ran the PCR reads through MiXCR, one entry per CDR3 protein. There are hundreds of thousands of distinct CDR3 sequences in the sample; roughly three fifths occur only once, and 11% lies in the top ten. Notes on this clonotype: Its antigen is still unknown.

This TCR came from a girl under 10 years old with multiple sclerosis. The sequenced sample consisted of blood. The genes are TRBV29-1 and TRBJ2-1; D is unclear. Here the CDR3 reads CSVEEVAEQFF. CDR3 nucleotide sequence: TGCAGCGTTGAAGAGGTGGCAGAGCAGTTCTTC.